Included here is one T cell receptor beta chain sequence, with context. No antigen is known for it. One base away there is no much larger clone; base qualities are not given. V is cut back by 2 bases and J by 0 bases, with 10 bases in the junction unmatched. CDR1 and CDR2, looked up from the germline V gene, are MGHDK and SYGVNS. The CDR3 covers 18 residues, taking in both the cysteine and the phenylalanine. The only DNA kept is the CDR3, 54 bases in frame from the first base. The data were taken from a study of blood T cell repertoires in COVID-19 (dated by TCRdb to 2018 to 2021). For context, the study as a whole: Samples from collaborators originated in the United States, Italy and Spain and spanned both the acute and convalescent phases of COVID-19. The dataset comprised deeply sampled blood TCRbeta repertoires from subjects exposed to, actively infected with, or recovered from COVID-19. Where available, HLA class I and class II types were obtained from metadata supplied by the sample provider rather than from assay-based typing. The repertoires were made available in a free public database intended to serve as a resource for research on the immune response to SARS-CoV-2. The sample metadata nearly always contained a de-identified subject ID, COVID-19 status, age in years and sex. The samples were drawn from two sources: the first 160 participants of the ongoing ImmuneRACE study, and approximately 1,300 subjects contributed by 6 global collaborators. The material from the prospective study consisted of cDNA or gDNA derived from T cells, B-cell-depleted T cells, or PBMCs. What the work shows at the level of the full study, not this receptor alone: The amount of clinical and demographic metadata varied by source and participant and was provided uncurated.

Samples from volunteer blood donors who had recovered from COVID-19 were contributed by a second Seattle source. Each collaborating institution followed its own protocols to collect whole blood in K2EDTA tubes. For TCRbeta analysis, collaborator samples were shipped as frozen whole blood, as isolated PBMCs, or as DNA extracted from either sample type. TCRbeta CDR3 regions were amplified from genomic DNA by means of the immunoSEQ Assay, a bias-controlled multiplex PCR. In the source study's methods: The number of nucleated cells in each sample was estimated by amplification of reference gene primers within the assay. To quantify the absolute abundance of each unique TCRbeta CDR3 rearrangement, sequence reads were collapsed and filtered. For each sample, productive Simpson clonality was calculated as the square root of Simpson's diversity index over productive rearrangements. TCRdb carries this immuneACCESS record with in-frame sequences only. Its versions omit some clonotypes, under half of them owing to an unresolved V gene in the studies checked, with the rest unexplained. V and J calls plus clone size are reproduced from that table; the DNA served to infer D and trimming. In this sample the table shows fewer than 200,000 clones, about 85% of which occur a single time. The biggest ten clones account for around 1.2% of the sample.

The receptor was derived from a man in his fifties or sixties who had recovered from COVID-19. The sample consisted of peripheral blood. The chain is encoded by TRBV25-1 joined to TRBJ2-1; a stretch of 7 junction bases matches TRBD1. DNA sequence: TGTGCCAGCAGTGAAACAGGGGTCCCTCTGAGCTCCTACAATGAGCAGTTCTTC. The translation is CASSETGVPLSSYNEQFF.